The clone carrying this TCR beta chain was counted between two and nine times. CDR3 length: 16 residues. In germline, CDR1 is SGHTA, CDR2 FQGNSA. Losses at the gene ends were 1 base for V and 4 bases for J; bases not matched to a gene: 8. TCRdb keeps only in-frame clones here, not all; method: immunoSEQ multiplex PCR. This table has over a million clones, 60% to 80% appearing once. The data derive from a study of shared clonotypes between healthy human individuals. Turning to the study itself: The donor pool was made up of two women and a few men aged 18 to 49.

The sequence came from a man aged 18 to 29 in good health. The specimen sequenced was memory CD4+ T cells sorted from blood. Subset described: CD45RA-negative fraction. The rearrangement joins TRBV7-2 to TRBJ1-2; the match to TRBD1 covers 8 bases. CDR3 loop: CASSLDNQGAGYGYTF. As DNA, the CDR3 is TGTGCCAGCAGCTTAGACAACCAGGGGGCGGGCTATGGCTACACCTTC.